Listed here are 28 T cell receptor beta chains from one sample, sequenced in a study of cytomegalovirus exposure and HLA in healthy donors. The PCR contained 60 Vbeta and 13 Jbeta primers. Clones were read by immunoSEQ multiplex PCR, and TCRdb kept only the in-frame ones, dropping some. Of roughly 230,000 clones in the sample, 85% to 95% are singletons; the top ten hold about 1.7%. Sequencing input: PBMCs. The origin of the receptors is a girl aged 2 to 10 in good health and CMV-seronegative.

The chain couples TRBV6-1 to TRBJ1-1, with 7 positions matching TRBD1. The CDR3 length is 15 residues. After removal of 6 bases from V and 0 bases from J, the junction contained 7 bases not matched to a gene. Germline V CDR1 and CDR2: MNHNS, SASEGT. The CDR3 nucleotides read TGTGCCAGCAGGACCGGGACAGCTGTGAACACTGAAGCTTTCTTT. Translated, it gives CASRTGTAVNTEAFF.

The CDR3 bases are TGTGCCAGCAGTGCGCAAGGGACATACGATTCACCCCTCCACTTT. As protein: CASSAQGTYDSPLHF. The rearrangement uses TRBV2 and TRBJ1-6; possible D gene TRBD1, 6 bases. This CDR3 has 15 residues. In germline, CDR1 is SNHLY, CDR2 FYNNEI. V lost 4 bases and J lost 8, with 15 bases in between. Using reference TRBV2 and TRBJ1-6 for the parts outside the CDR3, the full variable domain is EPEVTQTPSHQVTQMGQEVILRCVPISNHLYFYWYRQILGQKVEFLVSFYNNEISEKSEIFDDQFSVERPDGSNFTLKIRSTKLEDSAMYFCASSAQGTYDSPLHFGNGTRLTVT.

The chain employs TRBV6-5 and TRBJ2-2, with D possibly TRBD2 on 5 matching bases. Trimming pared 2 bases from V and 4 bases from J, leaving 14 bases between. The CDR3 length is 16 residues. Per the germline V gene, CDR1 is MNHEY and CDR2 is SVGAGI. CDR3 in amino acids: CASSYGGRFTTGELFF. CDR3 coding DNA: TGTGCCAGCAGTTACGGAGGTCGGTTTACCACCGGGGAGCTGTTTTTT.

CDR3 protein: CASSWGSYEQYF. CDR3 coding DNA: TGTGCCAGCAGCTGGGGCTCCTACGAGCAGTACTTC. The chain links TRBV5-6 to TRBJ2-5; unclear D gene. The J call is uncertain, as TRBJ2-7 better fits the DNA end. Germline V CDR1 and CDR2: SGHDT, YYEEEE. The length of the CDR3 is 12 residues.

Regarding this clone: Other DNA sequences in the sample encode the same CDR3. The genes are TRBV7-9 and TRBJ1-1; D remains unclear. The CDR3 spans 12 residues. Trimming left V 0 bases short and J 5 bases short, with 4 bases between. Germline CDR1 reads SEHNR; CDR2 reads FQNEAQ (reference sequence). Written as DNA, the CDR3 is TGTGCCAGCAGCTTAGCCGTGACTGAAGCTTTCTTT. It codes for CASSLAVTEAFF.

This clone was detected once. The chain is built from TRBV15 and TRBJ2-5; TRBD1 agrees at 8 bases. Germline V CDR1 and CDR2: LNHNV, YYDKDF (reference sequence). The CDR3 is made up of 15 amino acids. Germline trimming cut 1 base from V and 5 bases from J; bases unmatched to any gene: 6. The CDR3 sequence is CATSRVTGAGETQYF. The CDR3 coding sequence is TGTGCCACCAGCAGAGTGACAGGGGCGGGGGAGACCCAGTACTTC.

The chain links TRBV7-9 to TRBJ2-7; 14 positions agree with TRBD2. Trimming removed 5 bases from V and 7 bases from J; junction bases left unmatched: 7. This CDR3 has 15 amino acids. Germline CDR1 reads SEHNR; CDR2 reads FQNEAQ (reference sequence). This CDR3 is CASSNSGTSGGEQYF. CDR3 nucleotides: TGTGCCAGCAGCAACTCCGGGACTAGCGGGGGAGAGCAGTACTTC.

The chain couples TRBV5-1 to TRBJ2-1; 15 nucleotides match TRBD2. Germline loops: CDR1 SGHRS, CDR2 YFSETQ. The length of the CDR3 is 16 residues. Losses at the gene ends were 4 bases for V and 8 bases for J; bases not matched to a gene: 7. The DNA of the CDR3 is TGCGCCAGCAGCCTAGGACTAGCGGGAGGGGTGGATGAGCAGTTCTTC. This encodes CASSLGLAGGVDEQFF. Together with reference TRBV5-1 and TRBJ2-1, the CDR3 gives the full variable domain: KAGVTQTPRYLIKTRGQQVTLSCSPISGHRSVSWYQQTPGQGLQFLFEYFSETQRNKGNFPGRFSGRQFSNSRSEMNVSTLELGDSALYLCASSLGLAGGVDEQFFGPGTRLTVL.

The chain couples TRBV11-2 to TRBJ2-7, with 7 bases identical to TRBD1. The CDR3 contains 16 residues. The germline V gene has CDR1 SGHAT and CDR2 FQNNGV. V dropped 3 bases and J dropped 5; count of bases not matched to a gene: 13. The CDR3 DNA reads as TGTGCCAGCAGCTTTTCGACAGGGCCTCCTAGGGACGAGCAGTACTTC. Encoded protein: CASSFSTGPPRDEQYF.

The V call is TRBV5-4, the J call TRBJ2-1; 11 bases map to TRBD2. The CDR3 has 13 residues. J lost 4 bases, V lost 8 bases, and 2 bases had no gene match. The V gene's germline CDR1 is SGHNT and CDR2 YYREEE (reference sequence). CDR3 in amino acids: CASSGRGYNEQFF. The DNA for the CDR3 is TGTGCCAGTAGCGGGAGGGGTTACAATGAGCAGTTCTTC.

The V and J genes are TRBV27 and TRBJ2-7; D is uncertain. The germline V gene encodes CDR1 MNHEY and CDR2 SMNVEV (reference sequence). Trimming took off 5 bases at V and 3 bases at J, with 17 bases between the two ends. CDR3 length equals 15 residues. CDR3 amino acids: CASSPLGSSYYEQYF. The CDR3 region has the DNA TGTGCCAGCAGTCCTCTGGGCTCCTCATACTACGAGCAGTACTTC.

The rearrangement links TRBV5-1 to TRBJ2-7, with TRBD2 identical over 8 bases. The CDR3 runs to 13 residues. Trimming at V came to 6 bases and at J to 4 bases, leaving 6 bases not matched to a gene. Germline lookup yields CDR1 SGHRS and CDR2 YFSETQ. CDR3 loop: CASMGLESYEQYF. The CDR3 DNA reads TGCGCCAGCATGGGACTAGAGTCGTACGAGCAGTACTTC.

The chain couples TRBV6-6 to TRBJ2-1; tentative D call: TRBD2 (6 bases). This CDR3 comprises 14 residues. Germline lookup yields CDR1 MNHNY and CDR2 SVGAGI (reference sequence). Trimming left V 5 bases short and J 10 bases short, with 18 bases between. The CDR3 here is CASSPPGLPREQFF. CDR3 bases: TGTGCCAGCAGTCCCCCGGGACTCCCGCGCGAGCAGTTCTTC.

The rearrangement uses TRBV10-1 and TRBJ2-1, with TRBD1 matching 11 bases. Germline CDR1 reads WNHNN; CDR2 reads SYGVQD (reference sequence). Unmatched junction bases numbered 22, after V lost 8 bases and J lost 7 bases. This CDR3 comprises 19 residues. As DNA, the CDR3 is TGCGCCAGCGCGTCGGGCCCGAAGGATGGGACAGGGGGGGCAAATGAGCAGTTCTTC. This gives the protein CASASGPKDGTGGANEQFF.

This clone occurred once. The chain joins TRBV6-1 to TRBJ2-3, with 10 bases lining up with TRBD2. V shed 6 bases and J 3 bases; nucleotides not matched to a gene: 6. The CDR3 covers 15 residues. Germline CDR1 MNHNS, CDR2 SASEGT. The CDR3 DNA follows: TGTGCCAGCAGAAGCGGGGGGGCAGGGACAGATACGCAGTATTTT. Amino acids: CASRSGGAGTDTQYF.

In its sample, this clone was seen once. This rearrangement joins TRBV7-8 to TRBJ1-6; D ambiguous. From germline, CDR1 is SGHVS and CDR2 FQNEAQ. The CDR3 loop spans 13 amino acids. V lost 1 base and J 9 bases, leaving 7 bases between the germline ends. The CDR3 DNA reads TGTGCCAGCAGCTTAGACAGTGCTTCACCCCTCCACTTT. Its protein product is CASSLDSASPLHF.

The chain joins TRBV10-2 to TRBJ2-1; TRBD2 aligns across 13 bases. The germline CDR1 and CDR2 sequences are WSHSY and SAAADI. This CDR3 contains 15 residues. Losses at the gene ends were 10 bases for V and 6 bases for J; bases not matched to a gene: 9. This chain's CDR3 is CAIGTSGTWGNEQFF. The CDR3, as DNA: TGCGCCATCGGGACTAGCGGGACCTGGGGCAATGAGCAGTTCTTC.

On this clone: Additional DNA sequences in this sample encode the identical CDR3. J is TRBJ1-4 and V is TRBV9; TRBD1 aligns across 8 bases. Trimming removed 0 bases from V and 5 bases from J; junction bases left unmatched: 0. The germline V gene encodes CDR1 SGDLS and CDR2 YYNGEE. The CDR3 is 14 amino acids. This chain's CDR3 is CASSVGQGNEKLFF. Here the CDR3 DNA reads TGTGCCAGCAGCGTAGGACAGGGGAATGAAAAACTGTTTTTT.

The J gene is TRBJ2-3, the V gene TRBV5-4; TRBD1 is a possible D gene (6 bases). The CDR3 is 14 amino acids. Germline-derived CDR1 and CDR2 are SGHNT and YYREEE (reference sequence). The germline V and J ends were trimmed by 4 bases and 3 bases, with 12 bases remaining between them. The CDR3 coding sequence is TGTGCCAGCAGCCCAGGACAGCTAACAGATACGCAGTATTTT. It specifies CASSPGQLTDTQYF.

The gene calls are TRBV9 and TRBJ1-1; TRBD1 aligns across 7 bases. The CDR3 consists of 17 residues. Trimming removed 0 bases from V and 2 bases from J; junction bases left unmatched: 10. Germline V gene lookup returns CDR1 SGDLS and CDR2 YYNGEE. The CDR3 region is CASSVGNLGTDNTEAFF. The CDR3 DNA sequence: TGTGCCAGCAGCGTAGGAAATTTGGGGACAGACAACACTGAAGCTTTCTTT.

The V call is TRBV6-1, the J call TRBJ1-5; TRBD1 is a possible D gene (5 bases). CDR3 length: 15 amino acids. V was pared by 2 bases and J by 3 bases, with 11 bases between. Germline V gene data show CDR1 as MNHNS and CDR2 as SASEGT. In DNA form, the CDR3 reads TGTGCCAGCAGTGAAAACGGGGGATACAATCAGCCCCAGCATTTT. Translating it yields CASSENGGYNQPQHF.

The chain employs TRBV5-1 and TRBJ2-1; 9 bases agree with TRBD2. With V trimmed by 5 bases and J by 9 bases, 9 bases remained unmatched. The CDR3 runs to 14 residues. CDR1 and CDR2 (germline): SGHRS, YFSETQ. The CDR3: CASRTGTSFTEQFF. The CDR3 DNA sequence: TGCGCCAGCAGGACCGGGACTAGCTTTACTGAGCAGTTCTTC.

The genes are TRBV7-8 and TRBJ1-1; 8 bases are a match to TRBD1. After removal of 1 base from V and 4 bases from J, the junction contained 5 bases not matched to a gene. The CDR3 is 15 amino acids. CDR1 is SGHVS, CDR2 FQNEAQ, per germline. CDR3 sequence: CASSLEDRARTEAFF. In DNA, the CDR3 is TGTGCCAGCAGCTTAGAGGACAGGGCGCGCACTGAAGCTTTCTTT. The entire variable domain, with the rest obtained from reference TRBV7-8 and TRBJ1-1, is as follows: GAGVSQSPRYKVAKRGQDVALRCDPISGHVSLFWYQQALGQGPEFLTYFQNEAQLDKSGLPSDRFFAERPEGSVSTLKIQRTQQEDSAVYLCASSLEDRARTEAFFGQGTRLTVV.

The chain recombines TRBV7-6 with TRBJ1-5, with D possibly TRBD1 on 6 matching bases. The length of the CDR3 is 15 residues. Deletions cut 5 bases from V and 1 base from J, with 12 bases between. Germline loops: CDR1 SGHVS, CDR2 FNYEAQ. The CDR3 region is CASSPGTTSNQPQHF. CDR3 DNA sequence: TGTGCCAGCAGCCCCGGGACAACCAGCAATCAGCCCCAGCATTTT.

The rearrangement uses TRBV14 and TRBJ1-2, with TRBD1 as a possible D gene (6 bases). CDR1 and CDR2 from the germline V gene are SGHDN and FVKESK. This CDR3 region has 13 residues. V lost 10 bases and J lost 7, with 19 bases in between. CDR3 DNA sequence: TGTGCCACCAGGTTGACAGGTGTGTCTGGCTACACCTTC. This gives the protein CATRLTGVSGYTF. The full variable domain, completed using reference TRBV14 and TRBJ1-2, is EAGVTQFPSHSVIEKGQTVTLRCDPISGHDNLYWYRRVMGKEIKFLLHFVKESKQDESGMPNNRFLAERTGGTYSTLKVQPAELEDSGVYFCATRLTGVSGYTFGSGTRLTVV.

The CDR3 spells CASSGQGAGYGYTF. In DNA, the CDR3 is TGTGCCAGCAGTGGACAGGGGGCAGGGTATGGCTACACCTTC. The chain couples TRBV6-1 to TRBJ1-2; 10 bases line up with TRBD1. This CDR3 region has 14 residues. Germline V CDR1 and CDR2: MNHNS, SASEGT. Trimming at V came to 4 bases and at J to 5 bases, leaving 4 bases not matched to a gene.

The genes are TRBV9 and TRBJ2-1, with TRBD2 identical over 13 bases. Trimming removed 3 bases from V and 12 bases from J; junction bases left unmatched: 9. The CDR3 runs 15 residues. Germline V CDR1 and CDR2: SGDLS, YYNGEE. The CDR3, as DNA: TGTGCCAGCAGCGAGACTAGCGGGGGGTTTTATCGGCAGTTCTTC. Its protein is CASSETSGGFYRQFF.

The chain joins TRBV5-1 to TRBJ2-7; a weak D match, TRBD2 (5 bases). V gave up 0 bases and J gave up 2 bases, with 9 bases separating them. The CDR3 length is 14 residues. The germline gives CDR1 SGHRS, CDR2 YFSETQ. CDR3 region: CASSLGEMTYEQYF. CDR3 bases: TGCGCCAGCAGCTTGGGGGAGATGACCTACGAGCAGTACTTC.